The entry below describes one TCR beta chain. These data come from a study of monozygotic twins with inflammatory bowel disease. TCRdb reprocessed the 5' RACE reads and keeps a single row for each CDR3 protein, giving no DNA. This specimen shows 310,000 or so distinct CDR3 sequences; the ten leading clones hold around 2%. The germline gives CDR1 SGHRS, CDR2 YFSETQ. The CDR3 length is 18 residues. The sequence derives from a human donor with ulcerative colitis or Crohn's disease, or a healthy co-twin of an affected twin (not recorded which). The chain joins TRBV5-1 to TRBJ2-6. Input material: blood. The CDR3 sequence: CASSLEVGRGTGANVLTF.